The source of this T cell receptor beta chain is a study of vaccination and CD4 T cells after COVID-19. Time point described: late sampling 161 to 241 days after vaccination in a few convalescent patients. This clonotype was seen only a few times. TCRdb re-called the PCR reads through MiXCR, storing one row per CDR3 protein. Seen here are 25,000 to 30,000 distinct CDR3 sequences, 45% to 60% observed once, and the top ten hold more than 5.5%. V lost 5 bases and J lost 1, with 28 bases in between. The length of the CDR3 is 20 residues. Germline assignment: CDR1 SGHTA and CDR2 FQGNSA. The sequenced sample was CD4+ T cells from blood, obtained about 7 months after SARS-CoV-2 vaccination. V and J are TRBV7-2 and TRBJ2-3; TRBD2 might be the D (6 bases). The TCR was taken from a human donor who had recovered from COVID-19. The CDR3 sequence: CASSTTGLPIHRSGTDTQYF. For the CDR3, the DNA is TGTGCCAGCAGCACAACGGGACTCCCCATACATAGGTCGGGCACAGATACGCAGTATTTT. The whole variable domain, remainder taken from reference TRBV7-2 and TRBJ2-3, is GAGVSQSPSNKVTEKGKDVELRCDPISGHTALYWYRQSLGQGLEFLIYFQGNSAPDKSGLPSDRFSAERTGGSVSTLTIQRTQQEDSAVYLCASSTTGLPIHRSGTDTQYFGPGTRLTVL.